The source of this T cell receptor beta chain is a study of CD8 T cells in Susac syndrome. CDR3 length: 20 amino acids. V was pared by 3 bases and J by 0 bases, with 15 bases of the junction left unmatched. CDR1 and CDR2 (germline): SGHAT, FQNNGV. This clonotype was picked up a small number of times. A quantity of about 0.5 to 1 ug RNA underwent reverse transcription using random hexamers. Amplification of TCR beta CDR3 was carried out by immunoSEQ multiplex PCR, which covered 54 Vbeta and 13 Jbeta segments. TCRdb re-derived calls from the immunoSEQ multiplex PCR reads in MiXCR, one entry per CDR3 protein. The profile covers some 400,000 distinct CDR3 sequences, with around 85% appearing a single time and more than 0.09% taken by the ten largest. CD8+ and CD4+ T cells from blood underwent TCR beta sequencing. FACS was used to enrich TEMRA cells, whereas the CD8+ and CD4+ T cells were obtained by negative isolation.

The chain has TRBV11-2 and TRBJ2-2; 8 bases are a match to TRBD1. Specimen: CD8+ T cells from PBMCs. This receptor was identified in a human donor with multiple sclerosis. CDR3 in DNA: TGTGCCAGCAGCTTTTTTAGGGACAGGCCGGTTTTGACGAACACCGGGGAGCTGTTTTTT. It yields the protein CASSFFRDRPVLTNTGELFF.